This entry concerns a single T cell receptor (beta chain). Its antigen remains unknown. These data are taken from a study of cytomegalovirus exposure and HLA in healthy donors. Notes on the study in general: TCR association rates varied by HLA locus in a later analysis, with DRB1 highest and HLA-C lowest. Fewer N-insertions (relative to the approximately 700-donor mean) were reportedly seen in an Asian-associated ancestry cluster in a later analysis. Because they were indistinguishable, some V segments, including TRBV6-2 and TRBV6-3, were excluded.

This PCR relied on a set of 60 Vbeta primers and 13 Jbeta primers. This table comes from immunoSEQ multiplex PCR, and its TCRdb copy is limited to in-frame clones, with some not included. The sample records over 100,000 clones, about 79% being singletons. CDR3 length equals 17 residues. Per germline, CDR1 SGHRS and CDR2 YFSETQ. J was trimmed by 9 bases and V by 4 bases; bases with no gene match: 19. The origin of this receptor is a human donor in good health. The sequenced sample was PBMCs. This chain joins TRBV5-1 and TRBJ1-2; 9 positions agree with TRBD1. In nucleotides, the CDR3 is TGCGCCAGCAGCCCAGAACCCCCACGGGACAGGGCTAAAAGCTACACCTTC. It encodes CASSPEPPRDRAKSYTF.